Shown below are 22 T cell receptor beta chains from a single sample sequenced in a study of blood T cell repertoires in COVID-19. Assay used: immunoSEQ multiplex PCR; TCRdb lists only in-frame clones, some missing. Found here are about 210,000 clones, more than 75% of them singletons; the top ten hold about 5.6%. Sequenced: peripheral blood. The origin of the receptors is a woman in her seventies with COVID-19, enrolled during active disease.

V is TRBV6-2 or TRBV6-3 and J is TRBJ2-3, with 9 positions matching TRBD2. The CDR3 totals 16 residues. Unmatched junction bases numbered 11, after V lost 4 bases and J lost 6 bases. Per germline, CDR1 MNHEY and CDR2 SVGEGT. DNA of the CDR3: TGTGCCAGCAGTTCCCGACTAGCGGAAGGGCCGGATACGCAGTATTTT. This sequence encodes CASSSRLAEGPDTQYF.

This chain connects TRBV10-2 to TRBJ1-2; D gene ambiguous. In germline, CDR1 is WSHSY, CDR2 SAAADI. Between the trimmed V and J ends, which lost 3 bases and 5 bases, there was a span of 7 bases. The CDR3 length is 12 residues. The CDR3 sequence: CASSEKEYGYTF. The CDR3 nucleotides read TGCGCCAGCAGTGAAAAAGAGTATGGCTACACCTTC.

This clone showed up many times. This chain joins TRBV5-1 and TRBJ1-5; D uncertain. Germline lookup yields CDR1 SGHRS and CDR2 YFSETQ. Between the trimmed V and J ends, which lost 4 bases and 4 bases, there was a span of 12 bases. CDR3 length equals 14 residues. CDR3 nucleotides: TGCGCCAGCAGCCTGGACGGGGTAAATCAGCCCCAGCATTTT. Its protein is CASSLDGVNQPQHF.

The chain employs TRBV7-2 and TRBJ1-2; no definite D call. Germline V gives CDR1 SGHTA, CDR2 FQGNSA. The V end lost 5 bases, the J end lost 3 bases, and 16 bases lay between the germline ends. The length of the CDR3 is 15 residues. The CDR3 protein is CASSEVRLPHYGYTF. DNA of the CDR3: TGTGCCAGCAGCGAGGTGCGTCTGCCCCACTATGGCTACACCTTC.

The chain links TRBV5-4 to TRBJ2-1, with 7 nucleotides matching TRBD2. Trimming cost V 1 base and J 6 bases; bases outside gene matches: 7. The CDR3 loop spans 15 amino acids. From germline, CDR1 is SGHNT and CDR2 YYREEE (reference sequence). CDR3 loop: CASSLLSGTSNEQFF. The CDR3 nucleotides are TGTGCCAGCAGCTTGTTAAGCGGGACGAGCAATGAGCAGTTCTTC.

This chain connects TRBV11-2 to TRBJ1-6, with 8 bases aligning to TRBD1. This CDR3 has 14 residues. Germline V gives CDR1 SGHAT, CDR2 FQNNGV. The ends lost 5 bases at V and 7 bases at J; junction bases unmatched: 4. The CDR3 nucleotides read TGTGCCAGCAGCGGGGACAGGAAAAATTCACCCCTCCACTTT. This encodes CASSGDRKNSPLHF.

The rearrangement joins TRBV10-3 to TRBJ1-4, with TRBD1 matching over 8 bases. The CDR3 is 17 amino acids. The junction had 16 bases not matched to a gene; V was cut back by 11 bases and J by 2 bases. From germline, CDR1 is ENHRY and CDR2 SYGVKD. The CDR3 sequence is CADLRLYRGVTNEKLFF. CDR3 coding DNA: TGTGCCGATCTACGACTCTACAGGGGGGTCACTAATGAAAAACTGTTTTTT.

The CDR3 protein is CASSVGAGTRNEQYF. DNA of the CDR3: TGTGCCAGCAGCGTAGGGGCAGGAACCAGGAACGAGCAGTACTTC. This sequence joins TRBV9 and TRBJ2-7; D is undetermined. This CDR3 has 15 residues. CDR1 SGDLS and CDR2 YYNGEE come from the germline V gene. Deletions cut 0 bases from V and 5 bases from J, with 15 bases between.

The CDR3 reads CASSLLMSGTLDEQFF. The CDR3 DNA reads as TGTGCCAGCAGCTTACTGATGAGCGGGACCCTCGATGAGCAGTTCTTC. The V and J genes are TRBV7-3 and TRBJ2-1, with 7 nucleotides matching TRBD2. Trimming at V came to 2 bases and at J to 8 bases, leaving 12 bases not matched to a gene. This CDR3 contains 16 residues. Germline-derived CDR1 and CDR2 are SGHTA and FQGTGA. The full variable domain, its missing parts supplied by reference TRBV7-3 and TRBJ2-1, is GAGVSQTPSNKVTEKGKYVELRCDPISGHTALYWYRQSLGQGPEFLIYFQGTGAADDSGLPNDRFFAVRPEGSVSTLKIQRTERGDSAVYLCASSLLMSGTLDEQFFGPGTRLTVL.

This clone was counted a single time. The chain links TRBV29-1 to TRBJ2-3; 8 nucleotides agree with TRBD2. This CDR3 contains 16 residues. Germline CDR1 is SQVTM and CDR2 is ANQGSEA. V trimming: 6 bases; J trimming: 0 bases; junction bases outside the gene matches: 11. This CDR3 reads CSVSIGLAGSTDTQYF. CDR3 coding DNA: TGCAGCGTCTCTATTGGACTAGCCGGTAGCACAGATACGCAGTATTTT.

The chain uses TRBV9 and TRBJ2-6, with unresolved D. The germline V gene has CDR1 SGDLS and CDR2 YYNGEE. The CDR3 covers 16 residues. Trimming took off 3 bases at V and 1 base at J, with 11 bases between the two ends. CDR3 DNA: TGTGCCAGCAGCGCAAGCGCACGTTCTGGGGCCAACGTCCTGACTTTC. Translation gives CASSASARSGANVLTF.

The gene calls are TRBV5-1 and TRBJ1-3; D is unresolved. This CDR3 has 16 amino acids. The germline V gene encodes CDR1 SGHRS and CDR2 YFSETQ. The germline V and J ends were trimmed by 0 bases and 2 bases, with 12 bases remaining between them. CDR3 region: CASSLGGWIAGNTIYF. CDR3 bases: TGCGCCAGCAGCTTGGGCGGATGGATCGCTGGAAACACCATATATTTT.

The chain joins TRBV27 to TRBJ1-1; D possibly corresponds to TRBD1 (6 bases). CDR1 is MNHEY, CDR2 SMNVEV, per germline (reference sequence). V gave up 5 bases and J gave up 5 bases, with 12 bases separating them. CDR3 length equals 13 residues. This CDR3 reads CASSVGARTEAFF. DNA for the CDR3: TGTGCCAGCAGTGTGGGGGCTCGAACTGAAGCTTTCTTT.

V gene TRBV28 combines with J gene TRBJ1-5; D is ambiguous. Trimming removed 6 bases from V and 6 bases from J, with 18 bases in between. The CDR3 is made up of 15 amino acids. Germline-derived CDR1 and CDR2 are MDHEN and SYDVKM. CDR3 coding DNA: TGTGCCAGCAGCCCGAGGGCACCAAAAACTCAGCCCCAGCATTTT. Translation gives CASSPRAPKTQPQHF. The variable domain in full, with the rest retrieved from reference TRBV28 and TRBJ1-5, is DVKVTQSSRYLVKRTGEKVFLECVQDMDHENMFWYRQDPGLGLRLIYFSYDVKMKEKGDIPEGYSVSREKKERFSLILESASTNQTSMYLCASSPRAPKTQPQHFGDGTRLSIL.

This chain connects TRBV11-3 to TRBJ2-3; 8 bases are shared with TRBD2. This CDR3 contains 16 residues. Germline loops: CDR1 SGHNT, CDR2 YENEEA. V trimming: 4 bases; J trimming: 3 bases; junction bases outside the gene matches: 9. CDR3: CASSSTRRGDTDTQYF. CDR3 in DNA: TGTGCCAGCAGCTCAACGAGGCGGGGGGATACAGATACGCAGTATTTT.

This CDR3 is CASSQGGNTGELFF. The CDR3 nucleotides read TGTGCCAGCAGCCAGGGGGGTAACACCGGGGAGCTGTTTTTT. The chain combines TRBV9 with TRBJ2-2; D perhaps matches TRBD1 (7 bases). CDR3 length equals 14 residues. Germline V gene lookup returns CDR1 SGDLS and CDR2 YYNGEE. V lost 4 bases to trimming and J lost 2 bases, with 9 bases between them.

This clone was picked up one time. The chain employs TRBV5-1 and TRBJ1-4; 9 nucleotides match TRBD1. The germline V gene encodes CDR1 SGHRS and CDR2 YFSETQ. V was clipped by 2 bases and J by 8 bases; unmatched bases: 7. The CDR3 has 15 amino acids. CDR3 bases: TGCGCCAGCAGCTTTGGGACAGGGTTGGGAGAAAAACTGTTTTTT. Protein product: CASSFGTGLGEKLFF.

In DNA, the CDR3 is TGTGCCAGCAGCCCGGGGGTTCCTAACACCGGGGAGCTGTTTTTT. Translating it yields CASSPGVPNTGELFF. The chain is built from TRBV7-9 and TRBJ2-2, with D possibly being TRBD2 (6 bases). Germline CDR1 and CDR2: SEHNR and FQNEAQ (reference sequence). The CDR3 loop spans 15 amino acids. Trimming took off 5 bases at V and 2 bases at J, with 12 bases between the two ends.

This clone was observed a handful of times. V usage is TRBV5-1 and J usage is TRBJ1-5, with TRBD1 matching 7 bases. CDR1 is SGHRS and CDR2 is YFSETQ in the germline V gene. The CDR3 consists of 14 residues. The V segment lost 4 bases and the J segment 4 bases; nucleotides outside the gene matches: 5. This CDR3 reads CASSTGTENQPQHF. CDR3 sequence (DNA): TGCGCCAGCAGCACCGGGACAGAGAATCAGCCCCAGCATTTT. The whole variable domain, filled in from reference TRBV5-1 and TRBJ1-5, reads KAGVTQTPRYLIKTRGQQVTLSCSPISGHRSVSWYQQTPGQGLQFLFEYFSETQRNKGNFPGRFSGRQFSNSRSEMNVSTLELGDSALYLCASSTGTENQPQHFGDGTRLSIL.

The chain has TRBV29-1 and TRBJ2-7; 9 bases fit TRBD1. Germline CDR1 and CDR2: SQVTM and ANQGSEA. This CDR3 has 12 amino acids. Here the CDR3 DNA reads TGCAGTTCCGGACAGGGGTGGAACGAGCAGTACTTC. This gives the protein CSSGQGWNEQYF.

The rearrangement uses TRBV3-1 (or the pseudogene TRBV3-2) and TRBJ1-2; a weak D match, TRBD1 (5 bases). Trimming cost V 1 base and J 8 bases, with 14 bases left between them. There are 14 residues in the CDR3. Germline CDR1 is LGHDT and CDR2 is YNNKEL (reference sequence). CDR3 amino acids: CASSQVARGGGYTF. The CDR3 DNA follows: TGTGCCAGCAGCCAAGTAGCAAGGGGTGGCGGCTACACCTTC.

This clone was recorded once. V and J are TRBV19 and TRBJ1-5; TRBD1 aligns across 11 bases. V dropped 6 bases and J dropped 7; count of bases not matched to a gene: 11. Germline CDR1 is LNHDA and CDR2 is SQIVND (reference sequence). The CDR3 covers 16 residues. The CDR3 DNA is TGTGCCAGTAGCGCCCCCGGACAGGGGGCTTGGCAGCCCCAGCATTTT. This gives the protein CASSAPGQGAWQPQHF.